The present TCR beta chain was sequenced within a study of blood T cell repertoires in COVID-19. For the study at large: Samples came from the United States, Italy and Spain, spanning acute and convalescent COVID-19. T cells, B-cell-depleted T cells, or PBMCs supplied cDNA or gDNA.

The CDR3 is 12 amino acids. V was clipped by 6 bases and J by 7 bases, with 10 bases between them. From germline, CDR1 is MNHEY and CDR2 SVGAGI. In assigning cohorts, the study relied on participant-reported clinical history. As processed by the authors: From reference gene primer amplification, estimates of nucleated cell counts were derived. Generated by immunoSEQ multiplex PCR, the TCRdb table keeps only in-frame clones and is missing some. D and trimming come from the DNA, and the V and J calls and clone size come from that table. The sample yields approximately 240,000 clones, roughly 87% seen once.

Sequencing was carried out using PBMCs or T cells enriched from blood (not recorded which). This clonotype originated in a woman aged 25 to 39 with acute COVID-19. The chain uses TRBV6-5 and TRBJ1-5; D remains unclear. CDR3 nucleotides: TGTGCCAGCAGCGACCCGGGGCAGCCCCAGCATTTT. It encodes CASSDPGQPQHF.